This T cell receptor (beta chain) comes out of a study of OX40 agonist ivuxolimab in advanced cancers. Measured with immunoSEQ multiplex PCR; TCRdb has only the in-frame clones, and not every one. The sample holds just under 65,000 clones; roughly 86% are singletons and the top ten take over 7.5%. Germline V gives CDR1 SGDLS, CDR2 YYNGEE. The CDR3 extends over 15 amino acids. V gave up 4 bases and J gave up 1 base; unmatched junction bases: 4. This clone was picked up a small number of times. The receptor comes from an adult with an advanced solid tumor such as melanoma, head and neck, liver or kidney cancer. V and J are TRBV9 and TRBJ1-4, with 7 bases matching TRBD1. Specimen: CD4+ or CD8+ T cells sorted from blood, collected in a trial of the OX40 agonist ivuxolimab. Written as DNA, the CDR3 is TGTGCCAGCAGCCTCCACAGGGGAACTAATGAAAAACTGTTTTTT. Its protein is CASSLHRGTNEKLFF.